Each of the 10 T cell receptor beta chains below was sequenced from the same sample in a study of blood T cell repertoires in COVID-19 (dated by TCRdb to 2020 to 2021). Libraries were built with the immunoSEQ multiplex PCR assay. The table was pulled from immuneACCESS by TCRdb, which kept in-frame rearrangements only. Such tables lose some clones; where checked, under half of the loss comes from unresolved V genes, and the rest has no known cause. The sample has roughly 300,000 clones on record, about 92% of them singletons. The biggest ten clones account for 15% to 20% of the sample. Sequencing was carried out using PBMCs or T cells enriched from blood (not recorded which). These receptors originate from a woman in her thirties who had recovered from COVID-19.

This chain joins TRBV28 and TRBJ2-5; 12 bases line up with TRBD2. The germline CDR1 and CDR2 sequences are MDHEN and SYDVKM. The CDR3 runs 17 residues. V shed 4 bases and J 3 bases; nucleotides not matched to a gene: 9. The CDR3 nucleotides read TGTGCCAGCAGTTCCCCGACTAGCGGGAGTAGGGAAGAGACCCAGTACTTC. Its protein product is CASSSPTSGSREETQYF.

CDR3 loop: CASSKLALGYNEQFF. CDR3 coding DNA: TGTGCCAGCAGTAAACTAGCTCTCGGATACAATGAGCAGTTCTTC. The rearrangement uses TRBV25-1 and TRBJ2-1, with D maybe TRBD2 (6 bases). The CDR3 is 15 residues long. Germline V lookup: CDR1 MGHDK, CDR2 SYGVNS. Trimming left V 5 bases short and J 4 bases short, with 15 bases between. The complete variable domain, with remaining parts taken from reference TRBV25-1 and TRBJ2-1, reads EADIYQTPRYLVIGTGKKITLECSQTMGHDKMYWYQQDPGMELHLIHYSYGVNSTEKGDLSSESTVSRIRTEHFPLTLESARPSHTSQYLCASSKLALGYNEQFFGPGTRLTVL.

The gene calls are TRBV5-4 and TRBJ1-1, with TRBD1 identical over 7 bases. Germline assignment: CDR1 SGHNT and CDR2 YYREEE (reference sequence). This CDR3 is built from 14 residues. V was pared by 5 bases and J by 1 base, with 5 bases of the junction left unmatched. CDR3 region: CASSPPGGNTEAFF. In DNA, the CDR3 is TGTGCCAGCAGTCCTCCAGGGGGGAACACTGAAGCTTTCTTT. The entire variable domain, with the rest obtained from reference TRBV5-4 and TRBJ1-1, is as follows: ETGVTQSPTHLIKTRGQQVTLRCSSQSGHNTVSWYQQALGQGPQFIFQYYREEENGRGNFPPRFSGLQFPNYSSELNVNALELDDSALYLCASSPPGGNTEAFFGQGTRLTVV.

The chain joins TRBV4-1 to TRBJ1-2; possible D gene TRBD1, 5 bases. The germline V and J ends were trimmed by 5 bases and 4 bases, with 23 bases remaining between them. CDR3 length equals 17 residues. CDR1 and CDR2 (germline): MGHRA, YSYEKL. The CDR3 loop is CASSLPRQNLNLYGYTF. The DNA of the CDR3 is TGCGCCAGCAGCTTACCTAGACAGAATCTCAACCTCTATGGCTACACCTTC.

The gene calls are TRBV2 and TRBJ1-6, with D possibly TRBD1 on 6 matching bases. The CDR3 contains 14 residues. The V and J ends lost 5 bases and 6 bases respectively, with 11 bases between them. Germline lookup yields CDR1 SNHLY and CDR2 FYNNEI. DNA for the CDR3: TGTGCCAGCAGTCAGGGGACGGCTAATTCACCCCTCCACTTT. Its protein is CASSQGTANSPLHF.

The chain is built from TRBV5-8 and TRBJ2-7; D uncertain. With 5 bases removed from V and 4 bases from J, the gap between germline ends came to 16 bases. Germline-derived CDR1 and CDR2 are SGHTS and YDEGEE. This CDR3 has 14 amino acids. For the CDR3, the DNA is TGTGCCAGCAGTGCGGCCCCCGCCCAATACGAGCAGTACTTC. Translated, it gives CASSAAPAQYEQYF.

The J gene is TRBJ2-7, the V gene TRBV14; the D gene is possibly TRBD1 (5 bases). Trimming stripped 4 bases from V and 3 bases from J, with 22 bases between. The germline CDR1 and CDR2 sequences are SGHDN and FVKESK. The CDR3 is 17 residues long. The CDR3 DNA follows: TGTGCCAGCAGCCGGCAGGGATCTAACAGGCTTTTCTACGAGCAGTACTTC. Encoded protein: CASSRQGSNRLFYEQYF.

This chain connects TRBV10-3 to TRBJ2-7; 10 positions match TRBD1. CDR3 size: 14 residues. The junction had 11 bases not matched to a gene; V was cut back by 6 bases and J by 9 bases. CDR1 and CDR2 (germline): ENHRY, SYGVKD. CDR3 sequence (DNA): TGTGCCATCAGCAACCGGGACAGGGGAAGGGGGCAGTACTTC. It yields the protein CAISNRDRGRGQYF.

This rearrangement joins TRBV18 to TRBJ1-4; no definite D call. CDR1 is KGHSH, CDR2 LQKENI, per germline. CDR3 length: 14 amino acids. V lost 3 bases and J lost 0, with 5 bases in between. The CDR3 DNA follows: TGTGCCAGCTCACCCGCTACAACTAATGAAAAACTGTTTTTT. This encodes CASSPATTNEKLFF.

The CDR3 DNA sequence: TGTGCCACCAGTGATCGCAAACTAGACTACAATGAGCAGTTCTTC. This codes for CATSDRKLDYNEQFF. This rearrangement joins TRBV24-1 to TRBJ2-1, with TRBD2 as a possible D gene (5 bases). Germline V gene sequence: CDR1 KGHDR, CDR2 SFDVKD. The length of the CDR3 is 15 residues. The V end was cut by 3 bases, the J end by 3 bases, with 11 bases between.